Each of the 5 T cell receptor beta chains below was sequenced from the same sample in a study of cytomegalovirus exposure and HLA in healthy donors. Primers included in the PCR were 60 Vbeta and 13 Jbeta primers. Assay: immunoSEQ multiplex PCR; the TCRdb copy retains only in-frame clones and omits some. Of more than 95,000 clones listed, roughly 72% are singletons. Specimen: PBMCs. Every receptor here comes from a man aged 40-50 years in good health and CMV-seropositive.

This rearrangement joins TRBV7-9 to TRBJ2-2, with 7 bases aligning to TRBD1. J lost 6 bases, V lost 5 bases, and 15 bases had no gene match. CDR3 length equals 17 residues. Germline CDR1 and CDR2: SEHNR and FQNEAQ (reference sequence). CDR3 nucleotide sequence: TGTGCCAGCAGCGCCGACAGGGCGGCGATTCGGTCCGGGGAGCTGTTTTTT. Encoded protein: CASSADRAAIRSGELFF.

The chain uses TRBV29-1 and TRBJ2-1; D might be TRBD2 (6 bases). The CDR3 extends over 13 amino acids. Trimming removed 2 bases from V and 7 bases from J, with 12 bases in between. The germline V gene encodes CDR1 SQVTM and CDR2 ANQGSEA. Here the CDR3 reads CSVEPGSLNEQFF. The DNA for the CDR3 is TGCAGCGTTGAACCCGGGAGTTTGAATGAGCAGTTCTTC.

This clone is a singleton in its sample. The chain uses TRBV27 and TRBJ2-2; D possibly corresponds to TRBD1 (5 bases). With 6 bases removed from V and 5 bases from J, the gap between germline ends came to 10 bases. Germline CDR1 MNHEY, CDR2 SMNVEV (reference sequence). The CDR3 contains 13 residues. Written as DNA, the CDR3 is TGTGCCAGCAGACCAGGGATGACCGGGGAGCTGTTTTTT. Protein product: CASRPGMTGELFF.

The chain links TRBV6-5 to TRBJ2-7; 7 nucleotides line up with TRBD1. Germline trimming cut 5 bases from V and 0 bases from J; bases unmatched to any gene: 4. Germline CDR1 reads MNHEY; CDR2 reads SVGAGI. The CDR3 runs to 14 residues. The CDR3 spells CASSNRDSSYEQYF. As DNA, the CDR3 is TGTGCCAGCAGTAACCGGGACAGCTCCTACGAGCAGTACTTC.

The gene calls are TRBV7-9 and TRBJ2-6; D is unresolved. Deletions cut 3 bases from V and 0 bases from J, with 9 bases between. CDR1 and CDR2 from the germline V gene are SEHNR and FQNEAQ (reference sequence). The CDR3 consists of 16 residues. CDR3 protein: CASSLGQLSGANVLTF. DNA of the CDR3: TGTGCCAGCAGCTTGGGCCAGCTCTCTGGGGCCAACGTCCTGACTTTC.